A single sample gave rise to the 30 T cell receptor beta chains below, sequenced in a study of blood T cells in healthy people across ages. Primed by a sample-barcoded 5' primer and a J-beta primer mix, a second PCR proceeded for roughly 6 to 12 cycles. TCRdb re-analysed the 5' RACE reads in MiXCR, keeping a single row per CDR3 protein. The top ten hold around 11% of the sample, which has around 1.5 million distinct CDR3 sequences, 30% to 40% seen once. Sequencing used blood. These receptors were obtained from a woman aged 30 to 39 in good health.

The chain has TRBV7-8 and TRBJ2-5, with a weak D call TRBD1 (6 bases). In germline, CDR1 is SGHVS, CDR2 FQNEAQ. V was shortened by 2 bases and J by 2 bases, with 18 bases between the two germline ends. The CDR3 consists of 17 residues. CDR3 residues: CASSLLRRLGQQETQYF. The CDR3 region has the DNA TGTGCCAGCAGCTTATTACGCCGGCTCGGACAGCAAGAGACCCAGTACTTC.

This clonotype was detected only a few times. V usage is TRBV6-5 and J usage is TRBJ2-7; D ambiguous. CDR1 and CDR2 (germline): MNHEY, SVGAGI. Trimming removed 3 bases from V and 3 bases from J, with 30 bases in between. The CDR3 runs 20 residues. The CDR3 reads CASSYLSGGLRLDTDYEQYF. The CDR3 DNA reads TGTGCCAGCAGTTATCTCAGTGGTGGGCTTCGGCTAGATACAGACTACGAGCAGTACTTC.

This clonotype was observed a few times. CDR3: CASSYSNSFGSAEAFF. CDR3 sequence (DNA): TGTGCCAGCAGTTACTCGAATAGTTTCGGAAGCGCTGAAGCTTTCTTT. V usage is TRBV6-6 and J usage is TRBJ1-1; D not resolved. CDR3 length equals 16 residues. From germline, CDR1 is MNHNY and CDR2 SVGAGI (reference sequence). Trimming cost V 0 bases and J 6 bases, with 17 bases left between them.

This clonotype was found many times. The V and J genes are TRBV6-2 or TRBV6-3 and TRBJ2-7; 9 bases agree with TRBD2. J was trimmed by 3 bases and V by 8 bases; bases with no gene match: 5. The CDR3 is 13 amino acids. Germline V lookup: CDR1 MNHEY, CDR2 SVGEGT. CDR3 nucleotides: TGTGCCAGCTCAAGACTAGCGGTCTACGAGCAGTACTTC. This gives the protein CASSRLAVYEQYF.

V gene TRBV7-9 combines with J gene TRBJ1-1; the D is unclear. The germline gives CDR1 SEHNR, CDR2 FQNEAQ (reference sequence). This CDR3 is built from 11 residues. V was trimmed by 5 bases and J by 11 bases, leaving 12 bases between them. The CDR3 protein is CASSQRSYAFF. The CDR3 bases are TGTGCCAGCAGCCAACGATCCTACGCTTTCTTT.

V and J are TRBV7-9 and TRBJ2-7; D perhaps matches TRBD1 (6 bases). The ends were cut back, 1 base at V and 4 bases at J, with 14 bases in the middle. The CDR3 length is 15 residues. Germline CDR1 and CDR2: SEHNR and FQNEAQ (reference sequence). Here the CDR3 reads CASSLGARGKYEQYF. DNA of the CDR3: TGTGCCAGCAGCTTAGGTGCCAGGGGAAAATACGAGCAGTACTTC.

The chain joins TRBV24-1 to TRBJ2-5, with 8 bases lining up with TRBD2. The CDR3 spans 13 residues. Trimming at V came to 1 base and at J to 11 bases, leaving 5 bases not matched to a gene. Looked up from germline, CDR1 is KGHDR and CDR2 is SFDVKD. DNA of the CDR3: TGTGCCACCAGTGATTTCCCCGGGGGGGAGCAGTACTTC. Amino acid sequence: CATSDFPGGEQYF.

This clonotype was recorded a few times. This sequence joins TRBV20-1 and TRBJ2-3; 8 nucleotides align to TRBD2. J lost 6 bases, V lost 6 bases, and 11 bases had no gene match. The germline V gene has CDR1 DFQATT and CDR2 SNEGSKA (reference sequence). The CDR3 covers 14 residues. The CDR3 bases are TGCAGTGCCCGACTAGCGACCCGATGGGATACGCAGTATTTT. It translates to CSARLATRWDTQYF.

This clonotype was counted at least ten times. The chain joins TRBV3-1 to TRBJ1-2; weak D call: TRBD1 (6 bases). The CDR3 is 11 residues long. Germline loops: CDR1 LGHDT, CDR2 YNNKEL (reference sequence). Trimming left V 3 bases short and J 7 bases short, with 6 bases between. The CDR3 DNA follows: TGTGCCAGCAGCCAGGGGGCTGGCTACACCTTC. Translating gives CASSQGAGYTF.

The chain has TRBV20-1 and TRBJ2-1, with 11 bases identical to TRBD2. The germline gives CDR1 DFQATT, CDR2 SNEGSKA (reference sequence). J was trimmed by 5 bases and V by 3 bases; bases with no gene match: 6. The CDR3 has 15 amino acids. The CDR3 loop is CSASSGTSGHNEQFF. DNA of the CDR3: TGCAGTGCTAGCTCTGGGACTAGCGGCCACAATGAGCAGTTCTTC.

This clonotype was recorded once. J is TRBJ2-5 and V is TRBV28; no reliable D call. V was clipped by 5 bases and J by 5 bases, with 12 bases between them. This CDR3 has 13 amino acids. The V gene's germline CDR1 is MDHEN and CDR2 SYDVKM. CDR3 in DNA: TGTGCCAGCAGTCCCATTGAGGCCGAGACCCAGTACTTC. Its protein product is CASSPIEAETQYF.

Only a few counts were recorded for this clonotype. The V and J genes are TRBV25-1 and TRBJ1-1, with D perhaps TRBD1 (5 bases). The germline V and J ends were trimmed by 7 bases and 11 bases, with 23 bases remaining between them. The CDR3 runs 14 residues. From germline, CDR1 is MGHDK and CDR2 SYGVNS. CDR3 amino acids: CASTLSGGSRRAFF. In DNA, the CDR3 is TGTGCCAGCACCCTATCGGGGGGTAGTCGGAGGGCTTTCTTT.

The chain couples TRBV7-9 to TRBJ2-6; D is unresolved. The V end was cut by 1 base, the J end by 4 bases, with 8 bases between. Germline CDR1 is SEHNR and CDR2 is FQNEAQ (reference sequence). The CDR3 has 15 amino acids. CDR3 loop: CASSLEFAGANVLTF. DNA for the CDR3: TGTGCCAGCAGCTTAGAGTTTGCGGGGGCCAACGTCCTGACTTTC.

This clonotype was observed a single time. This sequence joins TRBV9 and TRBJ1-2, with D possibly being TRBD1 (5 bases). Germline V lookup: CDR1 SGDLS, CDR2 YYNGEE. The germline V and J ends were trimmed by 4 bases and 0 bases, with 19 bases remaining between them. CDR3 size: 17 residues. The CDR3 sequence is CASSPDGRGNANYGYTF. The CDR3, as DNA: TGTGCCAGCAGCCCGGATGGACGGGGGAATGCTAACTATGGCTACACCTTC.

The table lists this clonotype with a few counts. This rearrangement joins TRBV14 to TRBJ2-7; D perhaps matches TRBD1 (6 bases). CDR3 length: 17 residues. Trimming stripped 0 bases from V and 2 bases from J, with 17 bases between. The V gene's germline CDR1 is SGHDN and CDR2 FVKESK. The CDR3 DNA follows: TGTGCCAGCAGCCAAGAAGCGGAGTGGGGGCCCACCTACGAGCAGTACTTC. Its protein product is CASSQEAEWGPTYEQYF.

This clonotype was seen a few times. The J gene is TRBJ2-1, the V gene TRBV5-1, with TRBD1 as a possible D gene (6 bases). The CDR3 is 15 residues long. V was cut by 6 bases and J by 4 bases, with 17 bases left in between. The germline CDR1 and CDR2 sequences are SGHRS and YFSETQ. As DNA, the CDR3 is TGCGCCAGCACCTTCGGCACAGGGACATACAATGAGCAGTTCTTC. This encodes CASTFGTGTYNEQFF.

About this clonotype: Since a much larger clone is just one base distant, this may be a read error. The chain links TRBV4-1 to TRBJ2-5; TRBD2 aligns across 10 bases. Germline CDR1 MGHRA, CDR2 YSYEKL. The V gene end was trimmed by 0 bases and the J gene end by 11 bases; junction bases not matched to a gene: 9. The CDR3 sequence is 15 residues long. The CDR3 sequence is CASSQDRASGGWQYF. In nucleotides, the CDR3 is TGCGCCAGCAGCCAAGATAGGGCTAGCGGGGGTTGGCAGTACTTC.

The rearrangement links TRBV27 to TRBJ1-6; TRBD1 might be the D (6 bases). V lost 7 bases and J lost 9, with 16 bases in between. Germline V lookup: CDR1 MNHEY, CDR2 SMNVEV (reference sequence). This CDR3 has 14 residues. The CDR3 sequence is CASTGGGQGSPLHF. CDR3 DNA sequence: TGTGCCAGCACCGGGGGGGGGCAGGGTTCACCCCTCCACTTT.

A few counts support this clonotype. The CDR3 here is CSASDGYTF. As DNA, the CDR3 is TGCAGTGCTAGCGACGGCTACACCTTC. The chain uses TRBV20-1 and TRBJ1-2; no definite D call. Germline V gene lookup returns CDR1 DFQATT and CDR2 SNEGSKA (reference sequence). Trimming removed 3 bases at V and 8 bases at J, with 4 bases between. The CDR3 has 9 amino acids.

This clonotype has more than one count but fewer than ten. This chain uses TRBV6-6 with TRBJ1-1; the D is unclear. This CDR3 comprises 12 residues. Germline values: CDR1 MNHNY, CDR2 SVGAGI (reference sequence). The germline V and J ends were trimmed by 0 bases and 3 bases, with 2 bases remaining between them. CDR3 nucleotide sequence: TGTGCCAGCAGTTACTCGGACACTGAAGCTTTCTTT. This gives the protein CASSYSDTEAFF.

As for this clonotype: A much larger clone lies a single base off, so this may be a read error. CDR3 amino acids: CSARVPPRVDTQYF. In DNA, the CDR3 is TGCAGTGCTAGAGTACCACCCCGTGTAGATACGCAGTATTTT. V and J are TRBV20-1 and TRBJ2-3; D gene uncertain. Germline-derived CDR1 and CDR2 are DFQATT and SNEGSKA (reference sequence). This CDR3 spans 14 amino acids. The V end lost 1 base, the J end lost 5 bases, and 13 bases lay between the germline ends.

In regard to this clonotype: A much larger clone sits a single nucleotide away, making a read error possible. V gene TRBV10-3 combines with J gene TRBJ2-7, with D perhaps TRBD1 or TRBD2 (5 bases each). This CDR3 contains 15 residues. Germline V gives CDR1 ENHRY, CDR2 SYGVKD. Written as DNA, the CDR3 is TGTGCCATCAGTGACGGGACGGAACTATCCTACAAGCAGTACTTC. Translation gives CAISDGTELSYKQYF.

The rearrangement uses TRBV2 and TRBJ2-3, with D tentatively TRBD2 (6 bases). The CDR3 sequence is 17 residues long. The germline V and J ends were trimmed by 4 bases and 2 bases, with 19 bases remaining between them. The V gene's germline CDR1 is SNHLY and CDR2 FYNNEI. Here the CDR3 DNA reads TGTGCCAGCAGTGGGGTATTGGCGGGATTTAACACAGATACGCAGTATTTT. Its protein product is CASSGVLAGFNTDTQYF.

CDR3 residues: CASRTGQPRGDQYF. CDR3 nucleotides: TGTGCCAGCAGGACCGGACAGCCAAGAGGAGACCAGTACTTC. The gene calls are TRBV28 and TRBJ2-7; tentatively, D is TRBD1 (6 bases). The CDR3 spans 14 residues. The ends were cut back, 6 bases at V and 10 bases at J, with 22 bases in the middle. The germline V gene encodes CDR1 MDHEN and CDR2 SYDVKM.

This clonotype has just a few counts. This sequence joins TRBV20-1 and TRBJ1-2, with D perhaps TRBD1 (6 bases). CDR3 size: 15 residues. Germline-derived CDR1 and CDR2 are DFQATT and SNEGSKA (reference sequence). V was cut by 3 bases and J by 5 bases, with 19 bases left in between. CDR3 nucleotide sequence: TGCAGTGCTAGCCCCCGGGGGGCCGGCCCTTATGGCTACACCTTC. Its protein product is CSASPRGAGPYGYTF.

A note on this clonotype: A single base separates this from a much larger clone, so it may be a read error. The chain recombines TRBV9 with TRBJ1-2; D call uncertain. Germline V gene sequence: CDR1 SGDLS, CDR2 YYNGEE. This CDR3 is 11 amino acids long. The CDR3 is CASSVGHGHTF. Here the CDR3 DNA reads TGTGCCAGCAGCGTAGGGCATGGCCACACCTTC. The variable domain in full, with the rest retrieved from reference TRBV9 and TRBJ1-2, is DSGVTQTPKHLITATGQRVTLRCSPRSGDLSVYWYQQSLDQGLQFLIQYYNGEERAKGNILERFSAQQFPDLHSELNLSSLELGDSALYFCASSVGHGHTFGSGTRLTVV.

This clonotype was observed a few times. This chain joins TRBV12-3 or TRBV12-4 and TRBJ1-2; D call uncertain. V was cut by 1 base and J by 4 bases, with 7 bases left in between. The CDR3 contains 13 residues. DNA of the CDR3: TGTGCCAGCAGTTTAGGTGAACCCTATGGCTACACCTTC. As protein: CASSLGEPYGYTF.

The V gene is TRBV24-1, the J gene TRBJ2-3; 9 nucleotides align to TRBD2. This CDR3 contains 17 residues. V lost 3 bases, J lost 5 bases, and 11 bases stayed unmatched. Per germline, CDR1 KGHDR and CDR2 SFDVKD. DNA for the CDR3: TGTGCCACCAGTGATCCTAGCGGGAAACACCACAGAGATACGCAGTATTTT. It is translated as CATSDPSGKHHRDTQYF.

The chain couples TRBV27 to TRBJ2-1; D unclear. V lost 4 bases to trimming and J lost 5 bases, with 15 bases between them. The CDR3 runs to 15 residues. Per the germline V gene, CDR1 is MNHEY and CDR2 is SMNVEV (reference sequence). The CDR3, as DNA: TGTGCCAGCAGTTCCGACCTACTTAAGGACAATGAGCAGTTCTTC. Its translation is CASSSDLLKDNEQFF.

The chain recombines TRBV6-1 with TRBJ2-6; D unclear. Germline CDR1 reads MNHNS; CDR2 reads SASEGT. The V and J ends lost 1 base and 0 bases respectively, with 4 bases between them. CDR3 length equals 15 residues. The DNA for the CDR3 is TGTGCCAGCAGTGAAGTAGACTCTGGGGCCAACGTCCTGACTTTC. It codes for CASSEVDSGANVLTF.